Reported below is one T cell receptor beta chain. Its antigen is still unknown. Sequencing was performed with immunoSEQ multiplex PCR; in TCRdb, only in-frame clones are kept and a portion is missing. The specimen's table records under 150,000 clones. The data originate from a study of T cell responses to AZD1222 COVID-19 vaccine. Findings and limits, study-wide: At baseline, just a handful of AZD1222 recipients tested seropositive. Repertoires were sampled only after the peak T cell response. Females outnumbered males among donors, who were mostly white British; clonal diversity was possibly underestimated.

V lost 0 bases and J 4 bases, leaving 9 bases between the germline ends. Germline values: CDR1 GTSNPN, CDR2 SVGIG (reference sequence). The CDR3 is 13 amino acids. The gene calls are TRBV30 and TRBJ1-2, with D perhaps TRBD1 (5 bases). The source is an adult in good health. The sequencing sample was made of peripheral blood. CDR3 protein: CAWSVGTGYGYTF. The CDR3, as DNA: TGTGCCTGGAGTGTCGGGACTGGCTATGGCTACACCTTC.